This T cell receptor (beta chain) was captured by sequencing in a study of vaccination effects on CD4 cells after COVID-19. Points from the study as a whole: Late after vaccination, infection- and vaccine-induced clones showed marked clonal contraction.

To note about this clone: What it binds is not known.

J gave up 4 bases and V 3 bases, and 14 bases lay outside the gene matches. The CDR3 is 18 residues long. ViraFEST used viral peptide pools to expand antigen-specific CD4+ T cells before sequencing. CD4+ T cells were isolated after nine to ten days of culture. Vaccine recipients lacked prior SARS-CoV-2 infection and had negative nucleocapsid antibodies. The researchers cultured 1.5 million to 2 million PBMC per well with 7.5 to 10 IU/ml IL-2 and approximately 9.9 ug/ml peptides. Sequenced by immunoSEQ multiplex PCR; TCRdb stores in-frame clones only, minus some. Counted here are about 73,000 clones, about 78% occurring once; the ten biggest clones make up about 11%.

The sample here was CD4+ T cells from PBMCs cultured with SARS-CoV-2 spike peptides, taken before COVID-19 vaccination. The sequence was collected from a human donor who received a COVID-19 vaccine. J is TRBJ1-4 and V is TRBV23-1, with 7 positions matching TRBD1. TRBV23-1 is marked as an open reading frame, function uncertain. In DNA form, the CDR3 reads TGCGCCAGCAGTCACGACAGGGTGGTCTGTATTAGTAATGAAAAACTGTTTTTT. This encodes CASSHDRVVCISNEKLFF.